This T cell receptor beta chain was recovered during a study of T cell changes during pregnancy in multiple sclerosis. Sequenced by immunoSEQ multiplex PCR; TCRdb stores in-frame clones only, minus some. The sample shows approximately 96,000 clones, about 90% of them seen only once. The length of the CDR3 is 17 residues. The ends lost 4 bases at V and 6 bases at J; junction bases unmatched: 15. Looked up from germline, CDR1 is GTSNPN and CDR2 is SVGIG (reference sequence). This TCR was sampled from a female donor in good health, enrolled as a control in a pregnancy study. This sequence joins TRBV30 and TRBJ2-1; 10 bases fit TRBD2. The sample was peripheral blood, taken after pregnancy. The CDR3: CAWTVPRLAGASNEQFF. For the CDR3, the DNA is TGTGCCTGGACCGTCCCGCGGCTAGCGGGGGCCTCCAATGAGCAGTTCTTC.